A single sample is the source of the 30 T cell receptor beta chains below, sequenced in a study of blood T cell repertoires in COVID-19. Generated by immunoSEQ multiplex PCR, the TCRdb table keeps only in-frame clones and is missing some. The top ten hold about a sixth of the sample, which has around 200,000 clones, roughly 80% seen once. Sequenced: peripheral blood. The receptor source for this set is an elderly woman with active or convalescent COVID-19.

The V and J genes are TRBV6-2 or TRBV6-3 and TRBJ2-1; 8 bases match TRBD1. Germline CDR1 MNHEY, CDR2 SVGEGT. The CDR3 runs to 15 residues. The trim removed 4 bases at V and 4 bases at J, leaving 6 bases unmatched. The CDR3 DNA sequence: TGTGCCAGCAGTTTCGACAGGACAGGGTACAATGAGCAGTTCTTC. Its protein is CASSFDRTGYNEQFF.

The gene calls are TRBV5-1 and TRBJ1-2, with unresolved D. CDR1 is SGHRS and CDR2 is YFSETQ in the germline V gene. The CDR3 runs to 13 residues. V was cut by 2 bases and J by 0 bases, with 5 bases left in between. The CDR3: CASSLTSNYGYTF. In DNA, the CDR3 is TGCGCCAGCAGCTTAACATCTAACTATGGCTACACCTTC.

The rearrangement links TRBV19 to TRBJ2-1; 8 bases agree with TRBD2. V shed 7 bases, J shed 6 bases, and the junction held 11 bases outside the gene matches. The V gene's germline CDR1 is LNHDA and CDR2 SQIVND (reference sequence). The CDR3 has 15 residues. CDR3 nucleotides: TGTGCCAGTAAAGGTGTCGGGGGGGGCCTCAATGAGCAGTTCTTC. Translated, it gives CASKGVGGGLNEQFF. The complete variable domain, with remaining parts taken from reference TRBV19 and TRBJ2-1, reads DGGITQSPKYLFRKEGQNVTLSCEQNLNHDAMYWYRQDPGQGLRLIYYSQIVNDFQKGDIAEGYSVSREKKESFPLTVTSAQKNPTAFYLCASKGVGGGLNEQFFGPGTRLTVL.

CDR3: CASSAQVFQETQYF. The CDR3 nucleotides read TGTGCCAGCAGTGCCCAGGTTTTTCAAGAGACCCAGTACTTC. The chain uses TRBV2 and TRBJ2-5, with D unresolved. The CDR3 extends over 14 amino acids. In germline, CDR1 is SNHLY, CDR2 FYNNEI. V lost 4 bases to trimming and J lost 2 bases, with 11 bases between them.

The gene calls are TRBV28 and TRBJ2-1; 8 bases map to TRBD2. Losses at the gene ends were 6 bases for V and 13 bases for J; bases not matched to a gene: 11. The CDR3 is made up of 13 amino acids. CDR1 and CDR2 from the germline V gene are MDHEN and SYDVKM. CDR3 DNA: TGTGCCAGCAGCCCTCCGGGCGGGGGGCGACAGTTCTTC. It codes for CASSPPGGGRQFF.

The V and J genes are TRBV20-1 and TRBJ2-2, with 9 nucleotides matching TRBD1. Germline trimming cut 3 bases from V and 3 bases from J; bases unmatched to any gene: 11. CDR1 and CDR2 (germline): DFQATT, SNEGSKA (reference sequence). The CDR3 sequence is 17 residues long. The CDR3 reads CSASGGQGSIDTGELFF. In DNA, the CDR3 is TGCAGTGCTAGTGGGGGACAGGGCAGTATCGACACCGGGGAGCTGTTTTTT.

This clone appeared once. V is TRBV6-2 or TRBV6-3 and J is TRBJ2-7, with 10 bases fitting TRBD2. V shed 0 bases and J 7 bases; nucleotides not matched to a gene: 6. The CDR3 covers 15 residues. CDR1 is MNHEY, CDR2 SVGEGT, per germline. The CDR3 loop is CASSYSVAGGGEQYF. The DNA of the CDR3 is TGTGCCAGCAGTTACTCAGTAGCGGGAGGTGGGGAGCAGTACTTC.

The rearrangement uses TRBV30 and TRBJ1-2; D possibly corresponds to TRBD1 (5 bases). The CDR3 is 15 amino acids. Trimming pared 0 bases from V and 0 bases from J, leaving 11 bases between. CDR1 and CDR2 (germline): GTSNPN, SVGIG (reference sequence). CDR3 in amino acids: CAWSVAGRTNYGYTF. In DNA form, the CDR3 reads TGTGCCTGGAGTGTAGCGGGGCGAACTAACTATGGCTACACCTTC. The full variable domain, in which reference TRBV30 and TRBJ1-2 provide the parts outside the CDR3, is SQTIHQWPATLVQPVGSPLSLECTVEGTSNPNLYWYRQAAGRGLQLLFYSVGIGQISSEVPQNLSASRPQDRQFILSSKKLLLSDSGFYLCAWSVAGRTNYGYTFGSGTRLTVV.

V gene TRBV2 combines with J gene TRBJ1-6; weak D call: TRBD1 (5 bases). CDR1 is SNHLY, CDR2 FYNNEI, per germline. V lost 4 bases, J lost 8 bases, and 12 bases lay in between. The CDR3 spans 14 residues. CDR3 DNA sequence: TGTGCCAGCAGTGTCAGGGAAGGAGATTCACCCCTCCACTTT. As protein: CASSVREGDSPLHF.

This chain links TRBV3-1 (or the pseudogene TRBV3-2) with TRBJ2-5; D possibly corresponds to TRBD1 (6 bases). The CDR3 extends over 12 amino acids. The germline V and J ends were trimmed by 6 bases and 5 bases, with 10 bases remaining between them. Germline V CDR1 and CDR2: LGHDT, YNNKEL (reference sequence). CDR3 loop: CASRLTGETQYF. The CDR3 DNA reads as TGTGCCAGCAGACTAACAGGGGAGACCCAGTACTTC.

The V gene is TRBV6-5, the J gene TRBJ2-2, with TRBD2 as a possible D gene (5 bases). The CDR3 length is 14 residues. Trimming removed 6 bases at V and 0 bases at J, with 8 bases between. CDR1 and CDR2 (germline): MNHEY, SVGAGI. CDR3 residues: CASRTGTNTGELFF. CDR3 DNA: TGTGCCAGCAGGACGGGGACGAACACCGGGGAGCTGTTTTTT.

The chain combines TRBV7-2 with TRBJ2-1; the match to TRBD2 covers 9 bases. The ends lost 3 bases at V and 5 bases at J; junction bases unmatched: 5. This CDR3 has 15 amino acids. Germline CDR1 and CDR2: SGHTA and FQGNSA. CDR3 DNA sequence: TGTGCCAGCAGCTTCACTAGCGGGCAAGACAATGAGCAGTTCTTC. Translating it yields CASSFTSGQDNEQFF.

The rearrangement links TRBV27 to TRBJ2-1, with TRBD2 identical over 8 bases. Trimming removed 5 bases from V and 6 bases from J; junction bases left unmatched: 6. Germline CDR1 and CDR2: MNHEY and SMNVEV (reference sequence). The CDR3 runs to 14 residues. The CDR3 region has the DNA TGTGCCAGCAGTAGATACGGGACTAGCAATGAGCAGTTCTTC. The encoded protein is CASSRYGTSNEQFF.

The chain couples TRBV9 to TRBJ2-1; 10 bases align to TRBD2. Germline V gene sequence: CDR1 SGDLS, CDR2 YYNGEE. There are 16 residues in the CDR3. J gave up 4 bases and V 4 bases, and 8 bases lay outside the gene matches. DNA for the CDR3: TGTGCCAGCAGCCCTTCCGGGACTAGCGAATACAATGAGCAGTTCTTC. Translation gives CASSPSGTSEYNEQFF.

The genes are TRBV5-4 and TRBJ2-2; 10 bases align to TRBD1. The CDR3 sequence is 16 residues long. Germline trimming cut 3 bases from V and 3 bases from J; bases unmatched to any gene: 5. Per the germline V gene, CDR1 is SGHNT and CDR2 is YYREEE (reference sequence). The CDR3 sequence is CASSSGGTGDTGELFF. In DNA form, the CDR3 reads TGTGCCAGCAGCTCTGGAGGGACAGGGGACACCGGGGAGCTGTTTTTT.

The table lists this clone with a few counts. The chain combines TRBV7-9 with TRBJ2-5; D uncertain. Trimming shortened V by 2 bases and J by 3 bases, and 13 bases separated the two germline ends. Germline V lookup: CDR1 SEHNR, CDR2 FQNEAQ (reference sequence). The CDR3 has 15 residues. CDR3 residues: CASSLSGGTKETQYF. CDR3 DNA sequence: TGTGCCAGCAGCTTATCCGGCGGCACTAAAGAGACCCAGTACTTC.

There are a few counts of this clone. The V gene is TRBV7-8, the J gene TRBJ2-3; D call uncertain. CDR1 is SGHVS, CDR2 FQNEAQ, per germline. The CDR3 loop spans 13 amino acids. The ends were cut back, 4 bases at V and 2 bases at J, with 7 bases in the middle. CDR3 region: CASSSTYTDTQYF. The CDR3 DNA follows: TGTGCCAGCAGCTCCACCTACACAGATACGCAGTATTTT.

This CDR3 is CASSDSAITDTQYF. The CDR3 DNA reads TGCGCCAGCAGTGATAGCGCTATTACAGATACGCAGTATTTT. The genes are TRBV10-2 and TRBJ2-3; TRBD2 is a possible D gene (5 bases). The CDR3 runs to 14 residues. CDR1 and CDR2 (germline): WSHSY, SAAADI. V dropped 3 bases and J dropped 3 bases, with 10 bases sitting between them.

The genes are TRBV4-1 and TRBJ2-5; 8 bases match TRBD1. CDR3 length: 14 residues. The junction had 5 bases not matched to a gene; V was cut back by 3 bases and J by 5 bases. Germline assignment: CDR1 MGHRA and CDR2 YSYEKL. For the CDR3, the DNA is TGCGCCAGCAGCCAGCCAGGGGGCAGGGAGACCCAGTACTTC. This encodes CASSQPGGRETQYF.

The J gene is TRBJ1-5, the V gene TRBV19, with 8 bases matching TRBD1. CDR1 LNHDA and CDR2 SQIVND come from the germline V gene (reference sequence). This CDR3 spans 15 amino acids. The J segment lost 2 bases and the V segment lost 5 bases, leaving 5 bases of the junction unmatched. The DNA for the CDR3 is TGTGCCAGTAGTCCGACAGGGGTTGGCAATCAGCCCCAGCATTTT. Its protein is CASSPTGVGNQPQHF. The full variable domain, its missing parts supplied by reference TRBV19 and TRBJ1-5, is DGGITQSPKYLFRKEGQNVTLSCEQNLNHDAMYWYRQDPGQGLRLIYYSQIVNDFQKGDIAEGYSVSREKKESFPLTVTSAQKNPTAFYLCASSPTGVGNQPQHFGDGTRLSIL.

The chain's CDR3 is CVLGGSGGAFDEQFF. The CDR3 DNA is TGTGTCCTGGGCGGGAGCGGGGGGGCATTCGATGAGCAGTTCTTC. The rearrangement joins TRBV2 to TRBJ2-1, with 10 bases that match TRBD2. The CDR3 contains 15 residues. In germline, CDR1 is SNHLY, CDR2 FYNNEI.

This clone was counted once. The chain employs TRBV21-1 and TRBJ1-5. TRBV21-1 is a known pseudogene. The CDR3 runs 18 residues. CDR3 bases: TGTGCCAGCAGCAAGGCAGGGACTGGCCTTTATAGCAATCAGCCCCAGCATTTT. Translating it yields CASSKAGTGLYSNQPQHF.

The CDR3 sequence is CASSNPQCQLALYEQYF. CDR3 DNA sequence: TGTGCCAGCAGCAATCCCCAATGTCAACTAGCTCTGTACGAGCAGTACTTC. The chain is built from TRBV21-1 and TRBJ2-7; the D call in the table, TRBD2, was not verified against the DNA. TRBV21-1 is deemed a pseudogene. This CDR3 is 17 amino acids long.

V usage is TRBV21-1 and J usage is TRBJ2-7; the D call of TRBD2 is as the table states it, not checked on the DNA. TRBV21-1 is assigned pseudogene status. CDR3 length: 15 amino acids. Written as DNA, the CDR3 is TGTGCCAGCAGCCAATCAAGACTAGCATCCTACGAGCAGTACTTC. Its protein product is CASSQSRLASYEQYF.

The V gene is TRBV3-1 (or the pseudogene TRBV3-2), the J gene TRBJ2-7; possibly TRBD2 for D (5 bases). This CDR3 is 15 amino acids long. Deletions cut 1 base from V and 1 base from J, with 11 bases between. The germline V gene has CDR1 LGHDT and CDR2 YNNKEL (reference sequence). CDR3 residues: CASSQGLPLSYEQYF. The CDR3 nucleotides are TGTGCCAGCAGCCAAGGACTACCTCTTTCCTACGAGCAGTACTTC.

The chain employs TRBV2 and TRBJ2-2; 7 positions agree with TRBD1. The V gene's germline CDR1 is SNHLY and CDR2 FYNNEI. V was clipped by 6 bases and J by 0 bases; unmatched bases: 4. The CDR3 is 15 amino acids. The CDR3 region has the DNA TGTGCCAGCAGGGCCGGGACAGCGAACACCGGGGAGCTGTTTTTT. It codes for CASRAGTANTGELFF.

V and J are TRBV7-2 and TRBJ2-5; no clear D. The CDR3 runs 13 residues. The germline gives CDR1 SGHTA, CDR2 FQGNSA. With 6 bases removed from V and 1 base from J, the gap between germline ends came to 9 bases. CDR3 coding DNA: TGTGCCAGCAGTTCCCAGTTCCAAGAGACCCAGTACTTC. This sequence encodes CASSSQFQETQYF.

The chain combines TRBV9 with TRBJ1-1; D unclear. The CDR3 has 15 amino acids. Deletions cut 0 bases from V and 0 bases from J, with 9 bases between. Germline CDR1 SGDLS, CDR2 YYNGEE. CDR3 loop: CASSVAPAMNTEAFF. The CDR3 bases are TGTGCCAGCAGCGTAGCGCCAGCGATGAACACTGAAGCTTTCTTT.

This chain links TRBV7-8 with TRBJ1-1, with unresolved D. V shed 3 bases and J shed 0 bases, with 14 bases lying between them. Germline CDR1 reads SGHVS; CDR2 reads FQNEAQ. The CDR3 length is 16 residues. CDR3 nucleotide sequence: TGTGCCAGCAGCTTGAAGACCGGAGCTATGAACACTGAAGCTTTCTTT. Translated: CASSLKTGAMNTEAFF.

This clone was found once. The chain links TRBV5-6 to TRBJ2-3, with 10 positions matching TRBD1. Per the germline V gene, CDR1 is SGHDT and CDR2 is YYEEEE. The CDR3 totals 14 residues. V shed 5 bases and J 6 bases; nucleotides not matched to a gene: 6. CDR3 sequence: CASSPGTGADTQYF. The CDR3 DNA reads TGTGCCAGCAGTCCCGGGACAGGGGCGGATACGCAGTATTTT. Filled out from reference TRBV5-6 and TRBJ2-3, the complete variable domain reads DAGVTQSPTHLIKTRGQQVTLRCSPKSGHDTVSWYQQALGQGPQFIFQYYEEEERQRGNFPDRFSGHQFPNYSSELNVNALLLGDSALYLCASSPGTGADTQYFGPGTRLTVL.